The entry below describes one TCR beta chain. What it binds is unknown. Assay: immunoSEQ multiplex PCR; the TCRdb copy retains only in-frame clones and omits some. The profile shows some 50,000 clones, roughly 80% of them singletons. The source of the sample is a study of fetal regulatory T cell absence and autoimmunity. Whole-study context: The IPEX patients lacked clinical diabetes but had exocrine pancreas autoimmunity.

Study findings and constraints: Pancreas and cord blood did not differ much in TRB family usage. Pancreas TCRs were oligoclonally enriched versus cord blood, some clones over 80-fold.

The CDR3 consists of 12 residues. Germline V gene data show CDR1 as SQVTM and CDR2 as ANQGSEA. Trimming took off 5 bases at V and 2 bases at J, with 9 bases between the two ends. The V and J genes are TRBV29-1 and TRBJ1-2; possibly TRBD1 for D (5 bases). Sample: cord blood. The clonotype originates from a newborn boy with IPEX syndrome. In DNA form, the CDR3 reads TGCAGCGTTACGGACAAGAACTATGGCTACACCTTC. Its translation: CSVTDKNYGYTF.